A selection of T cell receptor beta chains follows, all from one sample in a study of OX40 agonist ivuxolimab in advanced cancers. Sequenced by immunoSEQ multiplex PCR; TCRdb stores in-frame clones only, minus some. The data contain about 79,000 clones, 91% of them seen just once; the ten biggest clones take up approximately 7.7%. The sequencing here drew on CD4+ or CD8+ T cells sorted from blood, taken in a trial of the OX40 agonist ivuxolimab. Receptors originate from an adult with an advanced solid tumor such as melanoma, head and neck, liver or kidney cancer. CDR3s include the opening cysteine and the closing phenylalanine or tryptophan. Fields, in order: V gene, J gene, CDR3 protein.

v_call: TRBV27
j_call: TRBJ2-3
cdr3_aa: CASSPRTGRTDTQYF

v_call: TRBV19
j_call: TRBJ1-5
cdr3_aa: CATCISVHWGQPQHF

v_call: TRBV6-1
j_call: TRBJ2-2
cdr3_aa: CATHRVEIRTGELFF

v_call: TRBV5-1
j_call: TRBJ2-7
cdr3_aa: CASSLVGGSSYEQYF

v_call: TRBV10-3
j_call: TRBJ1-2
cdr3_aa: CAISENRANYGYTF

v_call: TRBV6-4
j_call: TRBJ2-2
cdr3_aa: CASRRLANTGELFF

v_call: TRBV14
j_call: TRBJ2-1
cdr3_aa: CASSQLGVEQFF

v_call: TRBV2
j_call: TRBJ2-1
cdr3_aa: CASHFRGSGNEQFF

v_call: TRBV28
j_call: TRBJ1-3
cdr3_aa: CASSPDGRAGNTIYF

v_call: TRBV6-5
j_call: TRBJ1-2
cdr3_aa: CASSPGQGKYGYTF

v_call: TRBV19
j_call: TRBJ1-1
cdr3_aa: CASSREGGWGNTEAFF

v_call: TRBV7-2
j_call: TRBJ2-2
cdr3_aa: CASSSRGRNTGELFF

v_call: TRBV12-5
j_call: TRBJ1-1
cdr3_aa: CASGLVMRAEAFF

v_call: TRBV6-6
j_call: TRBJ2-7
cdr3_aa: CASIPSQGSEQYF

v_call: TRBV28
j_call: TRBJ2-3
cdr3_aa: CASSQVSGLSNTQYF

v_call: TRBV5-5
j_call: TRBJ1-2
cdr3_aa: CASSFKGGYGYTF

v_call: TRBV7-9
j_call: TRBJ1-2
cdr3_aa: CASSPKGRQIFNYGYTF

v_call: TRBV6-1
j_call: TRBJ2-7
cdr3_aa: CASRLTSVIYEQYF

v_call: TRBV30
j_call: TRBJ1-6
cdr3_aa: CAWSLNRGNSPLHF

v_call: TRBV10-3
j_call: TRBJ2-6
cdr3_aa: CAISLTGDPLSGANVLTF

v_call: TRBV7-8
j_call: TRBJ2-1
cdr3_aa: CASSLLTSGRAAGEQFF

v_call: TRBV6-5
j_call: TRBJ2-7
cdr3_aa: CASRANYEQYF

v_call: TRBV6-5
j_call: TRBJ2-2
cdr3_aa: CASTRDWFGELFF

v_call: TRBV18
j_call: TRBJ1-2
cdr3_aa: CASSPGQGYNYGYTF

v_call: TRBV2
j_call: TRBJ1-1
cdr3_aa: CASSSILHTEAFF

v_call: TRBV6-4
j_call: TRBJ2-2
cdr3_aa: CASSPVRANTGELFF

v_call: TRBV5-6
j_call: TRBJ2-2
cdr3_aa: CASSPTSGRAYTGELFF